The present TCR beta chain was sequenced within a study of Ad26.COV2.S vaccination and SARS-CoV-2 variants. Study in general: Donor allocation was to the COV1001 Ad26.COV2.S trial arm. The study gave Ad26.COV2.S intramuscularly, once or twice 56 days apart. Study-wide results and caveats: For non-spike TCRs, breadth in vaccine recipients resembled that in placebo recipients.

V shed 0 bases and J shed 8 bases, with 13 bases lying between them. This CDR3 comprises 15 residues. Germline values: CDR1 MNHNS, CDR2 SASEGT. Here immunoSEQ multiplex PCR was the method, and the copy in TCRdb shows in-frame clones only, minus some. The data show 400,000 or so clones, 75% to 90% seen once. As concerns this clone: Antigen specificity is unknown.

Treatment denoted: 15 to 20 received Ad26.COV2.S at low or high dose, single or two shots; about 5 received placebo; per-sample allocation not given. Each sample was drawn 63 days after the first injection (of vaccine or placebo). This vaccine is an Ad26 vector that expresses the Wuhan-strain SARS-CoV-2 spike. The starting material was peripheral blood, obtained in a trial of Ad26.COV2.S vaccine versus placebo. This receptor was obtained from a person between 18 and 65 years old who received the Ad26.COV2.S COVID-19 vaccine or a placebo. This rearrangement joins TRBV6-1 to TRBJ1-4; D is ambiguous. CDR3 protein: CASSEARAVVEKLFF. The CDR3 DNA is TGTGCCAGCAGTGAAGCGCGGGCTGTCGTGGAAAAACTGTTTTTT.